These 3 T cell receptor beta chains originate from one sample sequenced in a study of blood T cell repertoires in COVID-19. This table comes from immunoSEQ multiplex PCR, and its TCRdb copy is limited to in-frame clones, with some not included. Here the sample spans about 410,000 clones, around 91% being singletons. Sequencing input: peripheral blood. The source of these receptors is a woman aged 40 to 50 with COVID-19, enrolled during active disease.

Of note for this clone: An end of the junction differs from the germline gene, which may be a read error. This sequence joins TRBV29-1 and TRBJ2-7, with D unresolved. The CDR3 has 12 amino acids. Germline V gene sequence: CDR1 SQVTM, CDR2 ANQGSEA. CDR3 nucleotides: TGCAGCGTTGAGTTGGGCGTAAAGAGCAATAACTTC. It is translated as CSVELGVKSNNF.

The chain couples TRBV28 to TRBJ1-2, with TRBD1 matching over 7 bases. V dropped 5 bases and J dropped 2; count of bases not matched to a gene: 8. CDR3 length equals 15 residues. Germline CDR1 and CDR2: MDHEN and SYDVKM. The CDR3 DNA reads TGTGCCAGCAGTCAATACAGGGGAACCAACTATGGCTACACCTTC. It yields the protein CASSQYRGTNYGYTF.

In nucleotides, the CDR3 is TGTGCCAGCAGCCAAGACGGACAGGGGGCTTGGGACACTGAAGCTTTCTTT. This translates into CASSQDGQGAWDTEAFF. This chain joins TRBV4-2 and TRBJ1-1; TRBD1 aligns across 11 bases. This CDR3 region has 17 residues. Germline loops: CDR1 LGHNA, CDR2 YNFKEQ. After removal of 0 bases from V and 3 bases from J, the junction contained 6 bases not matched to a gene.